This T cell receptor (beta chain) is drawn from a study of T cells in localized non-small cell lung cancer. Study-level points and caveats: A median of approximately 57 clones ranked among the top 100 in tumor appeared in adjacent lung. There was higher T cell clonality in uninvolved adjacent lung than in tumor, and it was highest there.

In germline, CDR1 is MDHEN, CDR2 SYDVKM. CDR3 length: 15 residues. Unmatched junction bases numbered 12, after V lost 8 bases and J lost 8 bases. Points on this clone: Its antigen is unidentified.

The data were produced by immunoSEQ multiplex PCR, yet TCRdb's version contains in-frame clones alone and is incomplete. Of 55,000 to 75,000 clones detected, about nine tenths appear once; the ten largest clones hold 15% to 20%. The chain uses TRBV28 and TRBJ1-4, with TRBD1 matching 9 bases. The input for sequencing was peripheral blood, taken before any cancer treatment. This sequence was found in a man aged 35-75 years with stage I lung adenocarcinoma. CDR3 coding DNA: TGTGCCAGCCAAGTGCCGGGACAGGGAGCGGAAAAACTGTTTTTT. Encoded protein: CASQVPGQGAEKLFF.